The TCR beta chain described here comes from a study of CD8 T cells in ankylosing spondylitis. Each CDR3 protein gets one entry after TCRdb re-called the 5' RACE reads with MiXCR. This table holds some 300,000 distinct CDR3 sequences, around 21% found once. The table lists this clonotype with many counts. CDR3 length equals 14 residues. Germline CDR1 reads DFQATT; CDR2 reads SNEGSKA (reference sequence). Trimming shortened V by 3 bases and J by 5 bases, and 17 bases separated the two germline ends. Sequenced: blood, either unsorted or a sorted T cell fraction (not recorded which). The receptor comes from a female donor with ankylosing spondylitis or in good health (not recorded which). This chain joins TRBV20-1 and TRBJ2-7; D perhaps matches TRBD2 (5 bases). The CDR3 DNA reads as TGCAGTGCTAGGGCCTTGAGGGCCAGTGACGAGCAGTACTTC. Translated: CSARALRASDEQYF.